This TCR beta chain was recovered during a study of yellow fever vaccine responses in identical twins. TCRdb independently ran MiXCR on the RT-PCR reads; one entry per CDR3 protein. Of 9,900 or so distinct CDR3 sequences in the sample, 70% to 90% are singletons; the top ten hold 2%. The count of this clonotype is one. Antigen unknown. Trimming shortened V by 7 bases and J by 4 bases, and 20 bases separated the two germline ends. CDR1 LNHDA and CDR2 SQIVND come from the germline V gene (reference sequence). The CDR3 loop spans 16 amino acids. General observations from the study: Reportedly, twins' vaccine T cell responses looked partly convergent and partly personalized.

The source of this sequence is a woman aged 18-29 years who received the yellow fever vaccine. Sequencing was performed on T cells from blood (PBMCs), unsorted or a sorted subset (not recorded which), taken before or after yellow fever vaccination (not recorded which). V and J are TRBV19 and TRBJ2-1, with D possibly TRBD2 on 6 matching bases. CDR3 DNA sequence: TGTGCCAGTAATGTAGGTTTGCGGGGACTTTACAATGAGCAGTTCTTC. Translated, it gives CASNVGLRGLYNEQFF.